Below, 26 T cell receptor beta chains from the same sample are listed, as sequenced in a study of T-cell memory formation after mild COVID-19. TCRdb reprocessed the 5' RACE reads via MiXCR and lists one record per CDR3 protein. The table has under 350,000 distinct CDR3 sequences, roughly 17% seen once. The sequenced sample consisted of PBMCs or a T cell subset sorted from them (not recorded which). These TCRs come from a man aged 18 to 35 who had mild COVID-19 (a few samples of this study predate the infection). Cell type and time point are not known.

This clonotype was seen a handful of times. This chain connects TRBV3-1 to TRBJ2-3, with D unclear. Germline assignment: CDR1 LGHDT and CDR2 YNNKEL (reference sequence). With 5 bases removed from V and 6 bases from J, the gap between germline ends came to 9 bases. This CDR3 region has 12 residues. The CDR3 DNA is TGTGCCAGCAGCACGGTCGGGGATACGCAGTATTTT. It specifies CASSTVGDTQYF.

This clonotype has more than one count but fewer than ten. The chain uses TRBV7-3 and TRBJ1-1; 8 positions match TRBD1. CDR3 length equals 13 residues. The V and J ends lost 4 bases and 6 bases, in that order; junction bases with no gene match: 4. Per the germline V gene, CDR1 is SGHTA and CDR2 is FQGTGA. The CDR3 loop is CASSSQGGAEAFF. The CDR3 nucleotides are TGTGCCAGCAGCTCACAGGGGGGGGCTGAAGCTTTCTTT.

This clonotype showed up many times. The chain combines TRBV7-2 with TRBJ2-3; D call uncertain. This CDR3 is built from 15 residues. The germline V gene encodes CDR1 SGHTA and CDR2 FQGNSA. The ends were cut back, 2 bases at V and 6 bases at J, with 15 bases in the middle. This CDR3 is CASSLLGRLDDTQYF. CDR3 bases: TGTGCCAGCAGCTTATTAGGCAGGCTGGATGATACGCAGTATTTT.

The chain employs TRBV7-9 and TRBJ2-3; 7 bases fit TRBD2. Germline V CDR1 and CDR2: SEHNR, FQNEAQ (reference sequence). The CDR3 runs to 15 residues. J was trimmed by 2 bases and V by 7 bases; bases with no gene match: 9. This CDR3 reads CASTPKGTNTDTQYF. CDR3 nucleotides: TGTGCCAGCACCCCCAAGGGGACTAACACAGATACGCAGTATTTT.

The chain carries TRBV6-2 or TRBV6-3 and TRBJ1-1; perhaps TRBD1 as D (5 bases). V gave up 2 bases and J gave up 5 bases, with 6 bases separating them. The CDR3 has 12 residues. Germline V gene lookup returns CDR1 MNHEY and CDR2 SVGEGT. DNA for the CDR3: TGTGCCAGCAGTTACCGGACAACTGAAGCTTTCTTT. Translating gives CASSYRTTEAFF.

V is TRBV6-2 or TRBV6-3 and J is TRBJ1-2; the match to TRBD1 covers 7 bases. Germline CDR1 reads MNHEY; CDR2 reads SVGEGT. The length of the CDR3 is 14 residues. After removal of 5 bases from V and 2 bases from J, the junction contained 5 bases not matched to a gene. The CDR3 region is CASSQLTGNYGYTF. CDR3 sequence (DNA): TGTGCCAGCAGTCAGCTGACAGGGAACTATGGCTACACCTTC.

Only a few counts were recorded for this clonotype. The gene calls are TRBV28 and TRBJ1-2; weak D call: TRBD1 (5 bases). Trimming stripped 6 bases from V and 6 bases from J, with 14 bases between. Germline lookup yields CDR1 MDHEN and CDR2 SYDVKM. This CDR3 has 13 amino acids. The CDR3 reads CASRNARDHGYTF. CDR3 DNA sequence: TGTGCCAGCAGAAATGCTCGGGACCATGGCTACACCTTC.

The chain employs TRBV5-6 and TRBJ1-6, with TRBD1 matching 10 bases. The CDR3 contains 15 residues. V lost 3 bases and J lost 7; bases outside the gene matches: 4. The germline CDR1 and CDR2 sequences are SGHDT and YYEEEE. Written as DNA, the CDR3 is TGTGCCAGCAGCTGGGGGGACAGGGGAAATTCACCCCTCCACTTT. It yields the protein CASSWGDRGNSPLHF.

J is TRBJ2-1 and V is TRBV10-2, with TRBD1 matching 9 bases. The CDR3 spans 14 residues. The J segment lost 4 bases and the V segment lost 10 bases, leaving 8 bases of the junction unmatched. CDR1 WSHSY and CDR2 SAAADI come from the germline V gene. This chain's CDR3 is CATSGTGSYNEQFF. CDR3 bases: TGCGCCACTTCCGGGACAGGGTCTTACAATGAGCAGTTCTTC.

This clonotype appeared a few times. V gene TRBV4-1 combines with J gene TRBJ1-1; D gene uncertain. Trimming stripped 0 bases from V and 1 base from J, with 9 bases between. The CDR3 runs to 15 residues. From germline, CDR1 is MGHRA and CDR2 YSYEKL. This CDR3 reads CASSQDPKGNTEAFF. CDR3 nucleotides: TGCGCCAGCAGCCAAGATCCGAAGGGGAACACTGAAGCTTTCTTT.

The chain couples TRBV12-3 or TRBV12-4 to TRBJ2-7, with D possibly called TRBD1 or TRBD2 (6 bases each). V shed 1 base and J shed 6 bases, with 16 bases lying between them. This CDR3 is built from 15 residues. The CDR3 bases are TGTGCCAGCAGTTTAGGGGGGGCCCTGGGGGGCGAGCAGTACGTC. This translates into CASSLGGALGGEQYV.

Only a few counts were recorded for this clonotype. The chain combines TRBV7-8 with TRBJ2-5; D might be TRBD2 (6 bases). Trimming cost V 5 bases and J 6 bases, with 13 bases left between them. CDR1 and CDR2 from the germline V gene are SGHVS and FQNEAQ. CDR3 size: 13 residues. The CDR3 coding sequence is TGTGCCAGCAGCGGGAGGCAGGGTCAGACCCAGTACTTC. This gives the protein CASSGRQGQTQYF.

The chain uses TRBV19 and TRBJ2-1; possibly TRBD2 for D (5 bases). Germline V lookup: CDR1 LNHDA, CDR2 SQIVND (reference sequence). The CDR3 loop spans 12 amino acids. This CDR3 reads CGTGSLYNEQFF. Written as DNA, the CDR3 is TGTGGAACGGGATCTCTATACAATGAGCAGTTCTTC.

The chain combines TRBV7-9 with TRBJ1-6, with D perhaps TRBD1 (5 bases). Germline V gene data show CDR1 as SEHNR and CDR2 as FQNEAQ (reference sequence). V lost 10 bases and J lost 5, with 15 bases in between. The CDR3 covers 14 residues. This CDR3 reads CAISTRANNSPLHF. In nucleotides, the CDR3 is TGTGCCATCTCTACCAGGGCGAATAATTCACCCCTCCACTTT.

The rearrangement links TRBV6-6 to TRBJ1-2; no reliable D call. Trimming pared 6 bases from V and 3 bases from J, leaving 11 bases between. CDR3 length: 13 amino acids. The germline CDR1 and CDR2 sequences are MNHNY and SVGAGI (reference sequence). The CDR3 DNA reads TGTGCCAGCAGCTCCACAGCGGACTATGGCTACACCTTC. Residues: CASSSTADYGYTF.

The V call is TRBV13, the J call TRBJ1-2; D gene unclear. Per the germline V gene, CDR1 is PRHDT and CDR2 is FYEKMQ (reference sequence). Trimming took 6 bases from V and 4 from J, leaving 15 bases between them. This CDR3 comprises 14 residues. In nucleotides, the CDR3 is TGTGCCAGCAGTCAGGAACGCGCTATCTATGGCTACACCTTC. Translation: CASSQERAIYGYTF.

The chain has TRBV2 and TRBJ2-4, with no clear D. V was cut by 2 bases and J by 3 bases, with 11 bases left in between. The CDR3 runs to 15 residues. Per germline, CDR1 SNHLY and CDR2 FYNNEI. DNA of the CDR3: TGTGCCAGCAGTGAACGTCCCTACCTCAAAAACATTCAGTACTTC. As protein: CASSERPYLKNIQYF.

This clonotype was counted a few times. This sequence joins TRBV18 and TRBJ2-4, with D hard to call. The V end lost 3 bases, the J end lost 0 bases, and 9 bases lay between the germline ends. CDR3 length: 15 amino acids. The germline V gene has CDR1 KGHSH and CDR2 LQKENI. CDR3: CASSPPSLAKNIQYF. The CDR3 region has the DNA TGTGCCAGCTCACCCCCCAGCCTAGCCAAAAACATTCAGTACTTC.

This clonotype has just a few counts. V and J are TRBV12-5 and TRBJ1-2, with D possibly being TRBD1 (5 bases). This CDR3 has 14 amino acids. Germline lookup yields CDR1 LGHNT and CDR2 FRNRAP. Trimming stripped 5 bases from V and 4 bases from J, with 14 bases between. Here the CDR3 reads CASGPRGEVYGYTF. The DNA of the CDR3 is TGTGCTAGTGGTCCAAGGGGCGAAGTCTATGGCTACACCTTC.

V is TRBV9 and J is TRBJ1-2; maybe TRBD1 (5 bases). V lost 2 bases, J lost 3 bases, and 14 bases lay in between. The CDR3 extends over 15 amino acids. Germline V gene sequence: CDR1 SGDLS, CDR2 YYNGEE. The DNA of the CDR3 is TGTGCCAGCAGCGTGGGAGTCAGGGAAGACTATGGCTACACCTTC. It yields the protein CASSVGVREDYGYTF.

V is TRBV12-3 or TRBV12-4 and J is TRBJ2-7; D might be TRBD1 or TRBD2, each matching 5 bases. This CDR3 is built from 14 residues. V gave up 6 bases and J gave up 1 base, with 13 bases separating them. The CDR3 DNA reads as TGTGCCAGCAGAACGGGGCACGCATCCTACGAGCAGTACTTC. Residues: CASRTGHASYEQYF.

This clonotype was picked up a small number of times. The chain has TRBV18 and TRBJ2-5, with TRBD2 matching 13 bases. Trimming took 2 bases from V and 0 from J; bases not matched to a gene: 9. Germline lookup yields CDR1 KGHSH and CDR2 LQKENI. The CDR3 consists of 19 residues. In nucleotides, the CDR3 is TGTGCCAGCTCACCAACCTTTGGGACTAGCGGGGTCTACCAAGAGACCCAGTACTTC. Amino acids: CASSPTFGTSGVYQETQYF.

The chain joins TRBV7-2 to TRBJ2-1; perhaps TRBD1 as D (5 bases). The CDR3 spans 15 residues. Trimming removed 1 base from V and 4 bases from J, with 11 bases in between. Germline-derived CDR1 and CDR2 are SGHTA and FQGNSA. The CDR3 sequence is CASSLDRPPYNEQFF. In nucleotides, the CDR3 is TGTGCCAGCAGCTTAGACAGGCCTCCTTACAATGAGCAGTTCTTC.

This clonotype appeared a few times. V usage is TRBV20-1 and J usage is TRBJ2-7; 7 bases match TRBD1. Germline CDR1 is DFQATT and CDR2 is SNEGSKA (reference sequence). This CDR3 has 14 amino acids. V was clipped by 5 bases and J by 2 bases; unmatched bases: 9. The CDR3 region is CSAYPHGTAYEQYF. CDR3 in DNA: TGCAGTGCTTACCCTCATGGGACAGCCTACGAGCAGTACTTC.

This clonotype was picked up a small number of times. The chain employs TRBV7-2 and TRBJ2-5; D unclear. CDR1 SGHTA and CDR2 FQGNSA come from the germline V gene. The CDR3 runs to 14 residues. V was clipped by 8 bases and J by 0 bases, with 13 bases between them. CDR3 amino acids: CASARAAYQETQYF. The CDR3 nucleotides read TGTGCCAGCGCCCGGGCCGCGTACCAAGAGACCCAGTACTTC.

The chain uses TRBV6-5 and TRBJ1-6; no clear D gene. Germline-derived CDR1 and CDR2 are MNHEY and SVGAGI. The CDR3 length is 16 residues. Trimming shortened V by 6 bases and J by 2 bases, and 14 bases separated the two germline ends. The CDR3 bases are TGTGCCAGCAGCTTCTCGGCCGCCGCCTATAATTCACCCCTCCACTTT. It codes for CASSFSAAAYNSPLHF.